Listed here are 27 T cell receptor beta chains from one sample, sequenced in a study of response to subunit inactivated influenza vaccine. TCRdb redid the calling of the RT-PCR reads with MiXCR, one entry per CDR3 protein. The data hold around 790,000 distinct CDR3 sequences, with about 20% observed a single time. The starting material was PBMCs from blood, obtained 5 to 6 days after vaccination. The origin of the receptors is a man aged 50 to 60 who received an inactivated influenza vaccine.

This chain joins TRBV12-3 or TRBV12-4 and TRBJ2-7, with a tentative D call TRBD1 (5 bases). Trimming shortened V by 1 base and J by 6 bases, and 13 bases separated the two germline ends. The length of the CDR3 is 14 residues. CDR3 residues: CASSLVGLGGEQYF. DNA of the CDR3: TGTGCCAGCAGTTTAGTGGGGCTAGGCGGCGAGCAGTACTTC.

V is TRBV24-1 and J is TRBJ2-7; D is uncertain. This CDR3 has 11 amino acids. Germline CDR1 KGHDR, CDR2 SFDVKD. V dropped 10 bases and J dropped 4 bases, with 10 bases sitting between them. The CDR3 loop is CATGEGYEQYF. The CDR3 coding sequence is TGTGCCACTGGGGAAGGTTACGAGCAGTACTTC.

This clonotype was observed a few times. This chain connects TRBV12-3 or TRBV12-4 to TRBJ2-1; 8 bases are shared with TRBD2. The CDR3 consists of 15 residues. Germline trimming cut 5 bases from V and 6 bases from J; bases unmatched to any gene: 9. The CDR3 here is CASSLQSGGPNEQFF. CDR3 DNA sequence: TGTGCCAGCAGTCTACAAAGCGGGGGACCCAATGAGCAGTTCTTC.

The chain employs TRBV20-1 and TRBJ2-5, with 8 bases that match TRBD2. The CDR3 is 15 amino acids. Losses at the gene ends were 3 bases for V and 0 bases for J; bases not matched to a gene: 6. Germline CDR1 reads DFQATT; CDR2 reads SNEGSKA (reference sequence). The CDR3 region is CSASLIAGNQETQYF. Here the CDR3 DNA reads TGCAGTGCTAGTCTAATAGCGGGGAACCAAGAGACCCAGTACTTC.

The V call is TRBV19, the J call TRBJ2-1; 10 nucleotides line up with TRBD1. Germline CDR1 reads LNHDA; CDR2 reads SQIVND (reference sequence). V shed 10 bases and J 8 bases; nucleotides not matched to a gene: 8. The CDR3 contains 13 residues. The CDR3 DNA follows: TGTGCCATGCGGACAGGGGGTTGCCATGAGCAGTTCTTC. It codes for CAMRTGGCHEQFF.

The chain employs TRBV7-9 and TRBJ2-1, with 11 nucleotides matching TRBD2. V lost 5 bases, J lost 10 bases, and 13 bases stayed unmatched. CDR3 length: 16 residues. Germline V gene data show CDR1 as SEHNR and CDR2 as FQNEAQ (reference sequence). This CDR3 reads CASSRSTGLAGGEQFF. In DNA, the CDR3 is TGTGCCAGCAGCCGCAGTACTGGGCTAGCGGGAGGAGAGCAGTTCTTC. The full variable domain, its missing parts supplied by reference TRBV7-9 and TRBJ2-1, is DTGVSQNPRHKITKRGQNVTFRCDPISEHNRLYWYRQTLGQGPEFLTYFQNEAQLEKSRLLSDRFSAERPKGSFSTLEIQRTEQGDSAMYLCASSRSTGLAGGEQFFGPGTRLTVL.

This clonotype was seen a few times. The CDR3 coding sequence is TGCAGTGCCCTACAGGGAGAAAGCACAGATACGCAGTATTTT. Protein: CSALQGESTDTQYF. The rearrangement uses TRBV20-1 and TRBJ2-3; maybe TRBD1 (6 bases). The CDR3 contains 14 residues. V was shortened by 6 bases and J by 0 bases, with 13 bases between the two germline ends. CDR1 and CDR2 from the germline V gene are DFQATT and SNEGSKA (reference sequence).

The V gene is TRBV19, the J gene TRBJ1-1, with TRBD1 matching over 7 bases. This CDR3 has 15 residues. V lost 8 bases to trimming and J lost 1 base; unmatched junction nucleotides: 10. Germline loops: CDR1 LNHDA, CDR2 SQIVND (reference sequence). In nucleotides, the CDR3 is TGTGCCAGTGCTCCCAGGGGGGGGACGAACACTGAAGCTTTCTTT. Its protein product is CASAPRGGTNTEAFF.

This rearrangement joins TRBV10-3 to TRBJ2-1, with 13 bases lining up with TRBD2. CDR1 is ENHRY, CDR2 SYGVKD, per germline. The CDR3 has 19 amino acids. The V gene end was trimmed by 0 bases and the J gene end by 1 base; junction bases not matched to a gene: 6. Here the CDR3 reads CAISESTSGRASSYNEQFF. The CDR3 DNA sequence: TGTGCCATCAGTGAGTCTACTAGCGGGAGGGCGAGTTCCTACAATGAGCAGTTCTTC.

Here the CDR3 reads CASSVAGFTETQYF. The CDR3 DNA reads as TGTGCCAGCAGCGTCGCAGGGTTTACTGAGACCCAGTACTTC. The J gene is TRBJ2-5, the V gene TRBV9; the D gene is possibly TRBD1 (5 bases). The germline gives CDR1 SGDLS, CDR2 YYNGEE. This CDR3 comprises 14 residues. V shed 2 bases and J shed 5 bases, with 13 bases lying between them.

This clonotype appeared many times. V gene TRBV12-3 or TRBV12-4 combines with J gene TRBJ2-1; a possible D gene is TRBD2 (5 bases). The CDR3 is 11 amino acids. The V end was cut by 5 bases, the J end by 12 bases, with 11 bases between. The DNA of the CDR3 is TGTGCCAGCAGTGGGCTAGCATCGCAGTTCTTC. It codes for CASSGLASQFF.

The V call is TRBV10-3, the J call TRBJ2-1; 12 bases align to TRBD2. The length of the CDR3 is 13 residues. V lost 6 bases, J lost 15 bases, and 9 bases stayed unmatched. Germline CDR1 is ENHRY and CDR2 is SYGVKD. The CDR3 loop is CAISRLAGGTRFF. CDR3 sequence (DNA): TGTGCCATCAGCCGTCTAGCGGGAGGGACGCGGTTCTTC.

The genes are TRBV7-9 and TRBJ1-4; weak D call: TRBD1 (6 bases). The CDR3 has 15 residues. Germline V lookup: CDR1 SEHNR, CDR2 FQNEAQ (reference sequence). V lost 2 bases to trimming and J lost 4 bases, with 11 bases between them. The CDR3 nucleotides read TGTGCCAGCAGCTTATGGACAGACTATAATGAAAAACTGTTTTTT. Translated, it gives CASSLWTDYNEKLFF.

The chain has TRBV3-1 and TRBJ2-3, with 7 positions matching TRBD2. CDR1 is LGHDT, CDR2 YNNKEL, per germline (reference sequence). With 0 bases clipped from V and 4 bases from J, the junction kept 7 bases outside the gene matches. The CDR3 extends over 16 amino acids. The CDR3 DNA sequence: TGTGCCAGCAGCCAAGATCCGGGAGGAGTATCAGATACGCAGTATTTT. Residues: CASSQDPGGVSDTQYF.

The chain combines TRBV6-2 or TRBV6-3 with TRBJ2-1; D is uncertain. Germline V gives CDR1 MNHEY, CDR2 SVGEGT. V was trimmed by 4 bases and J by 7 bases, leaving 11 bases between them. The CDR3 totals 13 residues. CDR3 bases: TGTGCCAGCAGTTCCGGATTCAAAAATGAGCAGTTCTTC. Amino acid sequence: CASSSGFKNEQFF.

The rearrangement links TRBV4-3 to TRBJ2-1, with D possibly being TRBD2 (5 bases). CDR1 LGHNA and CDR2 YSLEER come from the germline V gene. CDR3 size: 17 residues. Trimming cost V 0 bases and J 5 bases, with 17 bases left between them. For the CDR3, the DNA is TGCGCCAGCAGCCAAGAAGCGAACTGGCGGGTGGACAATGAGCAGTTCTTC. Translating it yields CASSQEANWRVDNEQFF.

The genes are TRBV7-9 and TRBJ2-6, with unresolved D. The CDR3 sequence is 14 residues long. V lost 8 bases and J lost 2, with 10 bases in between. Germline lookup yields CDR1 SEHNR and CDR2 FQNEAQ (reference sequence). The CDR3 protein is CASLAVTGANVLTF. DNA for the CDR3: TGTGCCAGCCTCGCGGTGACTGGGGCCAACGTCCTGACTTTC. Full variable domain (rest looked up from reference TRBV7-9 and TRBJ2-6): DTGVSQNPRHKITKRGQNVTFRCDPISEHNRLYWYRQTLGQGPEFLTYFQNEAQLEKSRLLSDRFSAERPKGSFSTLEIQRTEQGDSAMYLCASLAVTGANVLTFGAGSRLTVL.

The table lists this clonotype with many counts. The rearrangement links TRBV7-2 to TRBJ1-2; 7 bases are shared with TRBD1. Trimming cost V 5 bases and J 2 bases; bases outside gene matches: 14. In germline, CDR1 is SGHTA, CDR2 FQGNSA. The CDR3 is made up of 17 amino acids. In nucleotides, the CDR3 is TGTGCCAGCAGCCAGGTTCCGGGACAGATTGCCAACTATGGCTACACCTTC. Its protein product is CASSQVPGQIANYGYTF.

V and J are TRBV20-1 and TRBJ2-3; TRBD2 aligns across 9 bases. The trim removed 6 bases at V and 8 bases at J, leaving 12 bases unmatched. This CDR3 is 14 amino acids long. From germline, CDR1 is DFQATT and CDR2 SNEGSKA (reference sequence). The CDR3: CSARGLALTGTQYF. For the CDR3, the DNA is TGCAGTGCCCGGGGACTAGCTCTCACTGGTACGCAGTATTTT.

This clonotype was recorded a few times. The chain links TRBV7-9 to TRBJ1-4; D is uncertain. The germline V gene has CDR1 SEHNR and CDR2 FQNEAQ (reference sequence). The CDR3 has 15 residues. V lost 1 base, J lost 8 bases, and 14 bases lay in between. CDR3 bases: TGTGCCAGCAGCTTAGAAACGGAGAAGAGAGAAAAACTGTTTTTT. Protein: CASSLETEKREKLFF.

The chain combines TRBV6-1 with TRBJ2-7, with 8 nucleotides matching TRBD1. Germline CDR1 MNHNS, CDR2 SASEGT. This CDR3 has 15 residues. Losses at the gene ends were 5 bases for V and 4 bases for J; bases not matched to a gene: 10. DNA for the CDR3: TGTGCCAGCAGTATCCCGGGACAGGCTTTGTACGAGCAGTACTTC. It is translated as CASSIPGQALYEQYF.

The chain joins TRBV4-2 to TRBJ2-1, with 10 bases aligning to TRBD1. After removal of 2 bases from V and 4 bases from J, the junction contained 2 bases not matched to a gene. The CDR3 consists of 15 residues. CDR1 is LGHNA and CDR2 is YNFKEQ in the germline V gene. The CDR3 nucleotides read TGTGCCAGCAGCCAACCGGGACAGGGGTACAATGAGCAGTTCTTC. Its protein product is CASSQPGQGYNEQFF.

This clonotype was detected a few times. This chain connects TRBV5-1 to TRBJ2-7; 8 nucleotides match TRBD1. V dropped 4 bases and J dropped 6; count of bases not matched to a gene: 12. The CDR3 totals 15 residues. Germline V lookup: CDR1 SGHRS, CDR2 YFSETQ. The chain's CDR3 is CASSGGTGPLGEQYF. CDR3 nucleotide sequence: TGCGCCAGCAGCGGGGGGACAGGACCCCTCGGCGAGCAGTACTTC. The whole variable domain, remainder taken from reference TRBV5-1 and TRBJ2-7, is KAGVTQTPRYLIKTRGQQVTLSCSPISGHRSVSWYQQTPGQGLQFLFEYFSETQRNKGNFPGRFSGRQFSNSRSEMNVSTLELGDSALYLCASSGGTGPLGEQYFGPGTRLTVT.

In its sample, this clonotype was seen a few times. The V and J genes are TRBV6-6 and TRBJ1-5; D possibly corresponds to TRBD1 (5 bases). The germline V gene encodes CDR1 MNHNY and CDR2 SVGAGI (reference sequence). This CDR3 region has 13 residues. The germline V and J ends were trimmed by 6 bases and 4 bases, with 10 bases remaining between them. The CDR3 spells CASRPDRNQPQHF. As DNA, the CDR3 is TGTGCCAGCAGACCAGACAGAAATCAGCCCCAGCATTTT.

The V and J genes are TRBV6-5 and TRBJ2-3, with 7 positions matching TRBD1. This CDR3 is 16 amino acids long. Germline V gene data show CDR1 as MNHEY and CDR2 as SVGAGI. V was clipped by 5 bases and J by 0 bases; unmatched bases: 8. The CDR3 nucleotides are TGTGCCAGCAGTCACCAGACAGGGCCTAGCACAGATACGCAGTATTTT. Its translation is CASSHQTGPSTDTQYF.

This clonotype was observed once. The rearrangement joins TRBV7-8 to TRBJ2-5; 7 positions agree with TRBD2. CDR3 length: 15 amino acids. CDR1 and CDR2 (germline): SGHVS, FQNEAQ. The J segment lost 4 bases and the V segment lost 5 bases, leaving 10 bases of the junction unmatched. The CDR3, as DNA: TGTGCCAGCAGCCCAGAATACGGACTAGGAGAGACCCAGTACTTC. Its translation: CASSPEYGLGETQYF.

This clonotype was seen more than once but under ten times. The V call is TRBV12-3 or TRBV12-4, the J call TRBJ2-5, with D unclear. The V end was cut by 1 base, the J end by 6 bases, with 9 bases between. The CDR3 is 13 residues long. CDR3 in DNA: TGTGCCAGCAGTTTAGGTCAGAGGCAGACCCAGTACTTC. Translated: CASSLGQRQTQYF.